These 24 T cell receptor beta chains originate from one sample sequenced in a study of T-cell reconstitution after alpha-beta-depleted transplantation in children. Unique molecular identifiers featured in how the TCRbeta library was prepared. TCRdb re-derived calls from the PCR reads in MiXCR, one entry per CDR3 protein. This sample has over 80,000 distinct CDR3 sequences; less than 25% occur once, and the top ten carry 20% to 25%. Here the sequenced sample was PBMCs, taken before TCRalphabeta/CD19-depleted stem cell transplant. Receptor source: a boy aged 2 to 10 with acute lymphoblastic leukemia, due to receive a stem cell transplant.

This chain's CDR3 is CSAPARGSAQPQHF. As DNA, the CDR3 is TGCAGTGCCCCAGCCAGGGGATCGGCTCAGCCCCAGCATTTT. The V and J genes are TRBV20-1 and TRBJ1-5; possible D gene TRBD1, 6 bases. V lost 6 bases, J lost 6 bases, and 18 bases lay in between. Per the germline V gene, CDR1 is DFQATT and CDR2 is SNEGSKA (reference sequence). This CDR3 is built from 14 residues.

This clonotype was seen at least ten times. The gene calls are TRBV29-1 and TRBJ2-1; weak D call: TRBD2 (5 bases). The CDR3 length is 12 residues. Trimming removed 5 bases at V and 5 bases at J, with 10 bases between. Germline V CDR1 and CDR2: SQVTM, ANQGSEA. CDR3 sequence (DNA): TGCAGCGTTAGTAGCGTACACAATGAGCAGTTCTTC. Translation gives CSVSSVHNEQFF.

The V gene is TRBV2, the J gene TRBJ2-3; 8 bases align to TRBD2. Trimming took 5 bases from V and 8 from J; bases not matched to a gene: 12. The CDR3 has 15 residues. Germline V gives CDR1 SNHLY, CDR2 FYNNEI. In DNA, the CDR3 is TGTGCCAGCAGTCCGCTGGCGGGAGGAGGCGGTACGCAGTATTTT. Protein product: CASSPLAGGGGTQYF.

The chain combines TRBV5-5 with TRBJ2-3; no clear D. This CDR3 is 16 amino acids long. Per germline, CDR1 SGHKS and CDR2 YYEKEE (reference sequence). Trimming pared 1 base from V and 0 bases from J, leaving 12 bases between. CDR3 sequence reads: CASSLSLATSTDTQYF. The DNA of the CDR3 is TGTGCCAGCAGCTTGAGCCTCGCAACGAGCACAGATACGCAGTATTTT.

This clonotype was counted between two and nine times. This chain connects TRBV29-1 to TRBJ2-5; D remains ambiguous. CDR3 size: 14 residues. V was trimmed by 7 bases and J by 1 base, leaving 16 bases between them. CDR1 is SQVTM and CDR2 is ANQGSEA in the germline V gene. CDR3 sequence: CSASPFERQETQYF. In DNA form, the CDR3 reads TGCAGCGCCTCCCCCTTTGAACGCCAAGAGACCCAGTACTTC.

V is TRBV20-1 and J is TRBJ2-7; 7 bases agree with TRBD2. The length of the CDR3 is 14 residues. Germline-derived CDR1 and CDR2 are DFQATT and SNEGSKA (reference sequence). Trimming removed 6 bases from V and 0 bases from J; junction bases left unmatched: 8. CDR3 in amino acids: CSASRDYHSYEQYF. CDR3 DNA sequence: TGCAGTGCCAGCCGGGACTACCACTCCTACGAGCAGTACTTC.

On this clonotype itself: A clone one base away is much larger, so this may be a read error. The chain is built from TRBV5-1 and TRBJ1-1; D might be TRBD1 (6 bases). The CDR3 is 13 residues long. Germline V gives CDR1 SGHRS, CDR2 YFSETQ. The V end was cut by 4 bases, the J end by 6 bases, with 13 bases between. As DNA, the CDR3 is TGCGCCAGCAGCCGACGGGGGGCCGCTGAAGCTTTCTTT. Translation: CASSRRGAAEAFF.

This clonotype was seen only a few times. V is TRBV10-1 and J is TRBJ2-1; TRBD2 aligns across 7 bases. Trimming removed 0 bases from V and 6 bases from J; junction bases left unmatched: 5. The CDR3 totals 15 residues. Germline loops: CDR1 WNHNN, CDR2 SYGVQD (reference sequence). Written as DNA, the CDR3 is TGCGCCAGCAGTGAGTCGGCGGGAGTGCGCAATGAGCAGTTCTTC. This sequence encodes CASSESAGVRNEQFF.

This chain joins TRBV9 and TRBJ2-2; D not resolved. Germline V gene data show CDR1 as SGDLS and CDR2 as YYNGEE. CDR3 length: 15 amino acids. The V and J ends lost 0 bases and 3 bases respectively, with 9 bases between them. CDR3 DNA sequence: TGTGCCAGCAGCGTAGGCCCCCGCGACACCGGGGAGCTGTTTTTT. It yields the protein CASSVGPRDTGELFF. Full variable domain (missing parts from reference TRBV9 and TRBJ2-2): DSGVTQTPKHLITATGQRVTLRCSPRSGDLSVYWYQQSLDQGLQFLIQYYNGEERAKGNILERFSAQQFPDLHSELNLSSLELGDSALYFCASSVGPRDTGELFFGEGSRLTVL.

This clonotype appeared many times. The chain carries TRBV10-3 and TRBJ1-4; a weak D match, TRBD1 (5 bases). The V gene's germline CDR1 is ENHRY and CDR2 SYGVKD. Deletions cut 3 bases from V and 4 bases from J, with 9 bases between. CDR3 length equals 14 residues. CDR3 DNA sequence: TGTGCCATCAGTGACCGGGACGGTAATGAAAAACTGTTTTTT. Translation: CAISDRDGNEKLFF.

Many counts were recorded for this clonotype. The rearrangement joins TRBV12-3 or TRBV12-4 to TRBJ2-5; 8 nucleotides line up with TRBD2. This CDR3 spans 13 amino acids. V dropped 3 bases and J dropped 5; count of bases not matched to a gene: 2. The CDR3 loop is CASSFGGRETQYF. The CDR3 region has the DNA TGTGCCAGCAGTTTTGGCGGGAGGGAGACCCAGTACTTC.

This clonotype was counted between two and nine times. V and J are TRBV7-8 and TRBJ2-7; TRBD2 matches at 9 bases. This CDR3 spans 15 amino acids. Germline CDR1 reads SGHVS; CDR2 reads FQNEAQ. Trimming cost V 1 base and J 6 bases; bases outside gene matches: 7. CDR3 sequence reads: CASSLGLAEGSEQYF. The DNA of the CDR3 is TGTGCCAGCAGCTTAGGACTAGCGGAGGGGTCCGAGCAGTACTTC.

This clonotype turned up a few times. V gene TRBV18 combines with J gene TRBJ1-5; maybe TRBD1 (6 bases). The CDR3 has 14 amino acids. CDR1 KGHSH and CDR2 LQKENI come from the germline V gene. Between the trimmed V and J ends, which lost 4 bases and 7 bases, there was a span of 14 bases. The CDR3 protein is CASSQDRRGQPQHF. The CDR3, as DNA: TGTGCCAGCTCACAGGACAGACGGGGCCAGCCCCAGCATTTT.

This clonotype was detected ten times or more. The chain couples TRBV20-1 to TRBJ1-6; 7 bases agree with TRBD1. The CDR3 loop spans 15 amino acids. Germline V gene sequence: CDR1 DFQATT, CDR2 SNEGSKA (reference sequence). Trimming at V came to 3 bases and at J to 5 bases, leaving 7 bases not matched to a gene. CDR3 nucleotides: TGCAGTGCTAGGGGGAAGACAGGGAATAATTCACCCCTCCACTTT. The encoded protein is CSARGKTGNNSPLHF.

Only a few counts were recorded for this clonotype. V gene TRBV5-5 combines with J gene TRBJ1-1; D gene uncertain. The germline V gene has CDR1 SGHKS and CDR2 YYEKEE (reference sequence). The CDR3 covers 15 residues. Trimming left V 2 bases short and J 1 base short, with 12 bases between. In DNA form, the CDR3 reads TGTGCCAGCAGCTTAGTTTTGATAGGGAACACTGAAGCTTTCTTT. Its protein product is CASSLVLIGNTEAFF.

This clonotype came up a few times. The V and J genes are TRBV20-1 and TRBJ1-2; D not certain. With 4 bases removed from V and 6 bases from J, the gap between germline ends came to 15 bases. Germline CDR1 and CDR2: DFQATT and SNEGSKA (reference sequence). The CDR3 is 13 amino acids. CDR3 coding DNA: TGCAGTGCTATCCCGGGGATGTATCATGGCTACACCTTC. It codes for CSAIPGMYHGYTF.

J is TRBJ2-1 and V is TRBV11-3; 8 nucleotides align to TRBD2. This CDR3 is built from 15 residues. V was pared by 8 bases and J by 8 bases, with 14 bases of the junction left unmatched. Germline values: CDR1 SGHNT, CDR2 YENEEA. DNA for the CDR3: TGTGCCAGCGGGTCTGGGGCGGGAGGTCTCGATGAGCAGTTCTTC. Protein sequence: CASGSGAGGLDEQFF.

This clonotype has a handful of counts. The chain combines TRBV4-1 with TRBJ2-1; TRBD2 is a possible D gene (5 bases). Trimming stripped 0 bases from V and 8 bases from J, with 11 bases between. Germline V lookup: CDR1 MGHRA, CDR2 YSYEKL. This CDR3 is 14 amino acids long. The CDR3 DNA follows: TGCGCCAGCAGCCAAGATTTCCGGGAATATGAGCAGTTCTTC. Encoded protein: CASSQDFREYEQFF.

This clonotype was recorded a few times. V and J are TRBV12-3 or TRBV12-4 and TRBJ2-5, with D hard to call. This CDR3 spans 12 amino acids. Trimming stripped 2 bases from V and 7 bases from J, with 8 bases between. CDR3 region: CASSLTERTQYF. The CDR3 DNA is TGTGCCAGCAGTTTAACGGAAAGGACCCAGTACTTC.

This clonotype has only a few counts. The J gene is TRBJ2-1, the V gene TRBV3-1; weak D call: TRBD2 (6 bases). Trimming pared 5 bases from V and 9 bases from J, leaving 17 bases between. Germline V CDR1 and CDR2: LGHDT, YNNKEL (reference sequence). CDR3 length: 14 amino acids. The CDR3 spells CASSNHRTKAEQFF. CDR3 in DNA: TGTGCCAGCAGCAACCACAGGACTAAGGCTGAGCAGTTCTTC.

The table lists this clonotype with a few counts. The rearrangement joins TRBV5-1 to TRBJ2-6; 7 positions match TRBD2. The germline V gene has CDR1 SGHRS and CDR2 YFSETQ. V lost 4 bases, J lost 0 bases, and 19 bases stayed unmatched. This CDR3 contains 21 residues. DNA of the CDR3: TGCGCCAGCAGCCGTGGACGTCTAGCGGAGGTACATCTCTCTGGGGCCAACGTCCTGACTTTC. This gives the protein CASSRGRLAEVHLSGANVLTF.

The DNA for the CDR3 is TGTGCCAGCAGCAGTCCTAGCGGAGGGGCCGACGAGCAGTACTTC. Translation gives CASSSPSGGADEQYF. This sequence joins TRBV7-9 and TRBJ2-7; 7 bases line up with TRBD2. CDR1 and CDR2 from the germline V gene are SEHNR and FQNEAQ (reference sequence). J was trimmed by 5 bases and V by 5 bases; bases with no gene match: 12. This CDR3 region has 15 residues.

The rearrangement links TRBV11-2 to TRBJ1-5; the match to TRBD1 covers 7 bases. The length of the CDR3 is 14 residues. V gave up 4 bases and J gave up 5 bases; unmatched junction bases: 5. Germline assignment: CDR1 SGHAT and CDR2 FQNNGV. For the CDR3, the DNA is TGTGCCAGCAGCTGGGACAGTACTCATCAGCCCCAGCATTTT. As protein: CASSWDSTHQPQHF.

The V and J genes are TRBV18 and TRBJ1-2; possible D gene TRBD1, 6 bases. V gave up 2 bases and J gave up 5 bases, with 15 bases separating them. This CDR3 region has 15 residues. The germline V gene has CDR1 KGHSH and CDR2 LQKENI. The CDR3 DNA follows: TGTGCCAGCTCACCAAACAGGGTCCCCGGTTATGGCTACACCTTC. Amino acids: CASSPNRVPGYGYTF.